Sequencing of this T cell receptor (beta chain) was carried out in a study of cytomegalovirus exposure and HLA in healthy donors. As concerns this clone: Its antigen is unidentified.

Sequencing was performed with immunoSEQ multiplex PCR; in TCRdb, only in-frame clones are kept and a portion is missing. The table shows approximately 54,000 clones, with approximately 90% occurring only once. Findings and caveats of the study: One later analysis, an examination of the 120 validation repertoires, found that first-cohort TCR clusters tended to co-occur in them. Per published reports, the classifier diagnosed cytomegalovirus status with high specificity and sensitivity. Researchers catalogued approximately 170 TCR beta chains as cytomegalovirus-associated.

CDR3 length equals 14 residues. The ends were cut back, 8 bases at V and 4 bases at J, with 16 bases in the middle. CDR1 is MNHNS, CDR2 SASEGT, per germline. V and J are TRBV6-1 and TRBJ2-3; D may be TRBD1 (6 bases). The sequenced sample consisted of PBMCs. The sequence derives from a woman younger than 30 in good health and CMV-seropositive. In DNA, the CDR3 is TGTGCCAGCCACCGAGTGGGGGCGTCAGATACGCAGTATTTT. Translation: CASHRVGASDTQYF.